The 32 T cell receptor beta chains listed next were all sequenced from one sample in a study of T cell clonality in common variable immunodeficiency (dated by TCRdb to 2015 to 2017). The library was built by means of the immunoSEQ multiplex PCR assay. TCRdb retrieved this table from immuneACCESS and kept in-frame rearrangements only. Not all clones are present; in checked studies, unresolved V genes account for under half, and no reason is known for the remainder. The sample has tens of thousands of clones on record, with no singletons. Together, the top ten hold 0.75% to 1% of the sample. Sequenced: peripheral blood mononuclear cells. The source is a person aged 18-70 years in good health.

This clone has a count of ten or more. The sequence runs out 3 residues before the end of the CDR3; the remainder is reconstructed from the germline J gene. V gene TRBV20-1 combines with J gene TRBJ2-3, with TRBD2 as a possible D gene (6 bases). Trimming removed 6 bases from V and 1 base from J, with 20 bases in between. Germline loops: CDR1 DFQATT, CDR2 SNEGSKA (reference sequence). This CDR3 has 16 residues. The part of the CDR3 DNA that was read is TGCAGTGCCCTATTACTGCAGGCTAGCGGCACAGATACG. Its translation: CSALLLQASGTDT. The complete CDR3 protein is CSALLLQASGTDTQYF.

Ten or more counts support this clone. The read terminates 3 residues before the CDR3 end, so the remaining end is supplied by the germline J gene. This chain links TRBV2 with TRBJ1-6; D gene ambiguous. CDR3 length: 13 amino acids. From germline, CDR1 is SNHLY and CDR2 FYNNEI. V shed 3 bases and J shed 10 bases, with 10 bases lying between them. The part of the CDR3 DNA that was read is TGTGCCAGCAGTGAGTCGCGGGTATCACCC. Protein product: CASSESRVSP. Given in full, the CDR3 is CASSESRVSPLHF.

In its sample, this clone was seen many times. The CDR3 is cut off 3 residues early in the read; its end comes from the germline J gene. V is TRBV29-1 and J is TRBJ2-2; D call uncertain. V was shortened by 5 bases and J by 0 bases, with 7 bases between the two germline ends. Germline V gene sequence: CDR1 SQVTM, CDR2 ANQGSEA. The CDR3 spans 13 residues. The CDR3 loop is CSVFDTNTGELFF. The sequenced CDR3 bases are TGCAGCGTTTTTGACACGAACACCGGGGAG.

This clone came up a few times. The read terminates 3 residues ahead of where the CDR3 ends, so the germline J gene completes it. The chain couples TRBV5-4 to TRBJ1-6; D is ambiguous. In germline, CDR1 is SGHNT, CDR2 YYREEE (reference sequence). The CDR3 runs to 15 residues. The germline V and J ends were trimmed by 4 bases and 5 bases, with 13 bases remaining between them. CDR3 DNA, as far as it was read: TGTGCCAGCAGCGACAAGAGTCAGAATAATTCACCC. Its translation is CASSDKSQNNSP. The entire CDR3 sequence reads CASSDKSQNNSPLHF.

This clone was seen repeatedly, ten times or more. The sequence runs out 3 residues before the end of the CDR3; the remainder is reconstructed from the germline J gene. This sequence joins TRBV30 and TRBJ1-1; D might be TRBD1 (5 bases). Germline-derived CDR1 and CDR2 are GTSNPN and SVGIG (reference sequence). V lost 0 bases to trimming and J lost 5 bases, with 10 bases between them. This CDR3 is built from 13 residues. CDR3 DNA, as far as it was read: TGTGCCTGGAGTGTTGGCCCAGGGACTGAA. Protein sequence: CAWSVGPGTE. The CDR3, in full, reads CAWSVGPGTEAFF.

This clone was seen many times. The read ends 3 residues early relative to the CDR3; the germline J gene fills the gap. The V gene is TRBV6-4, the J gene TRBJ2-2, with D unclear. CDR3 length: 14 residues. V was shortened by 6 bases and J by 4 bases, with 12 bases between the two germline ends. CDR1 MRHNA and CDR2 SNTAGT come from the germline V gene. The sequenced part of the CDR3 DNA is TGTGCCAGCAGCCATTTTTTAGCCACCGGGGAG. Its translation: CASSHFLATGE. The whole CDR3 is CASSHFLATGELFF.

This clone appeared many times. The DNA ends 3 residues before the CDR3 does, and the rest of the CDR3 is filled in from the germline J gene. The chain carries TRBV9 and TRBJ2-5, with a possible D match to TRBD2 (5 bases). The CDR3 extends over 17 amino acids. Trimming took off 4 bases at V and 5 bases at J, with 24 bases between the two ends. Germline V gives CDR1 SGDLS, CDR2 YYNGEE. CDR3 residues: CASSPSTGIQPGETQYF. CDR3 DNA (partial): TGTGCCAGCAGCCCTTCCACTGGGATACAACCGGGGGAGACC.

Many counts were recorded for this clone. The CDR3 protein is CASSYGLDPSTDTQYF. The CDR3 bases that were read are TGCGCCAGCAGCTATGGACTAGACCCTAGCACAGATACG. The V gene is TRBV5-1, the J gene TRBJ2-3; 7 nucleotides align to TRBD2. The DNA ends 3 residues before the CDR3 does, and the rest of the CDR3 is filled in from the germline J gene. The germline CDR1 and CDR2 sequences are SGHRS and YFSETQ. Germline trimming cut 3 bases from V and 0 bases from J; bases unmatched to any gene: 7. This CDR3 has 16 amino acids.

This clone was seen repeatedly, ten times or more. One end of the junction fails to match germline, which may point to a read error. The read terminates 3 residues before the CDR3 end, so the remaining end is supplied by the germline J gene. The genes are TRBV4-2 and TRBJ2-5; D is perhaps TRBD1 (6 bases). Germline CDR1 LGHNA, CDR2 YNFKEQ. This CDR3 is 14 amino acids long. CDR3 bases read: TGCGCCAGCAGCCAGCAGACAGGCCCAGAGACC. Its protein product is CASSQQTGPET. The whole CDR3 protein reads CASSQQTGPETQYF.

This clone has ten or more counts. The read comes to an end 3 residues before the CDR3 does, leaving the germline J gene to fill in the end. V is TRBV7-3 and J is TRBJ2-3, with TRBD2 identical over 12 bases. The V and J ends lost 3 bases and 4 bases, in that order; junction bases with no gene match: 2. The CDR3 consists of 15 residues. Germline assignment: CDR1 SGHTA and CDR2 FQGTGA. CDR3 in amino acids: CASSFTSGRSDTQYF. The covered CDR3 bases are TGTGCCAGCAGCTTCACTAGCGGGAGGTCAGATACG.

There are many counts of this clone. The observed sequence ends 3 residues before the CDR3 terminus, with the missing tail filled in from the germline J gene. This chain joins TRBV19 and TRBJ2-1; 9 positions agree with TRBD2. The CDR3 is 16 amino acids. Germline-derived CDR1 and CDR2 are LNHDA and SQIVND (reference sequence). The V gene end was trimmed by 7 bases and the J gene end by 7 bases; junction bases not matched to a gene: 14. The CDR3 spells CASNYMAGGSPNEQFF. The sequenced CDR3 bases are TGTGCCAGTAACTATATGGCGGGGGGGAGCCCGAATGAG.

The table lists this clone with many counts. The read stops 3 residues short of the end of the CDR3; the missing end is completed from the germline J gene. The chain uses TRBV10-3 and TRBJ2-6; no reliable D call. Germline assignment: CDR1 ENHRY and CDR2 SYGVKD. The ends were cut back, 0 bases at V and 4 bases at J, with 16 bases in the middle. The CDR3 has 18 amino acids. The chain's CDR3 is CAISESYVAARGANVLTF. CDR3 DNA, as far as it was read: TGTGCCATCAGTGAGTCTTACGTCGCAGCGAGAGGGGCCAACGTC.

This clone was counted at least ten times. With the read ending 3 residues before the CDR3 end, the germline J gene is used to fill in that end. This rearrangement joins TRBV20-1 to TRBJ1-1, with D possibly matching TRBD1 (5 bases). The V gene lost 5 bases and the J gene lost 6 bases, with 19 bases spanning the gap. Germline V gives CDR1 DFQATT, CDR2 SNEGSKA (reference sequence). This CDR3 region has 14 residues. The chain's CDR3 is CSAGGGGLGAEAFF. The CDR3 bases that were read are TGCAGTGCTGGGGGGGGTGGTTTGGGGGCTGAA.

This clone has a count of ten or more. The sequenced CDR3 bases are TGCGCCAGCAGTGGAGAGACTAGCAGATCCTACGAG. Its translation: CASSGETSRSYE. The entire CDR3 reads CASSGETSRSYEQYF. The rearrangement joins TRBV5-1 to TRBJ2-7; 7 bases map to TRBD2. With the read ending 3 residues before the CDR3 end, the germline J gene is used to fill in that end. The junction had 9 bases not matched to a gene; V was cut back by 5 bases and J by 1 base. The CDR3 is 15 amino acids. The germline gives CDR1 SGHRS, CDR2 YFSETQ.

This clone appeared a few times. This may come from a read error, since a much larger clone is one base off. The read falls 3 residues short of the CDR3 end, and the missing part is taken from the germline J gene. The chain joins TRBV5-1 to TRBJ2-1, with D maybe TRBD2 (6 bases). The germline V gene has CDR1 SGHRS and CDR2 YFSETQ. The CDR3 consists of 15 residues. The V end was cut by 5 bases, the J end by 5 bases, with 17 bases between. Partial CDR3 DNA: TGCGCCAGCAGACCAGTTAGCGGATCCCACAATGAG. It is translated as CASRPVSGSHNE. The CDR3 reads in full as CASRPVSGSHNEQFF.

This clone has ten or more counts. The read halts 3 residues ahead of the CDR3 end, with the missing end drawn from the germline J gene. The rearrangement links TRBV5-1 to TRBJ2-2; 14 positions agree with TRBD2. CDR3 size: 15 residues. Germline values: CDR1 SGHRS, CDR2 YFSETQ. J gave up 6 bases and V 5 bases, and 3 bases lay outside the gene matches. CDR3 protein: CASRGLAGDSGELFF. The DNA read from the CDR3 is TGCGCCAGCAGGGGACTAGCGGGAGACTCCGGGGAG.

This clone has a count of ten or more. From the germline J gene comes the end of the CDR3, since the read stops 3 residues before it. The chain combines TRBV10-3 with TRBJ2-5, with 10 positions matching TRBD1. V lost 6 bases, J lost 3 bases, and 4 bases stayed unmatched. There are 14 residues in the CDR3. Germline CDR1 is ENHRY and CDR2 is SYGVKD. The CDR3 protein is CAIRAGTGEETQYF. Incomplete CDR3 DNA: TGTGCCATCAGAGCCGGGACAGGGGAAGAGACC.

The sample holds many counts of this clone. The read is 3 residues too short to cover the CDR3 end, so that end is filled in from the germline J gene. This rearrangement joins TRBV5-1 to TRBJ2-2; TRBD2 might be the D (6 bases). Trimming shortened V by 4 bases and J by 1 base, and 11 bases separated the two germline ends. The germline V gene has CDR1 SGHRS and CDR2 YFSETQ. This CDR3 comprises 15 residues. This chain's CDR3 is CASSQRRGNTGELFF. CDR3 DNA, as far as it was read: TGCGCCAGCAGCCAAAGGAGGGGGAACACCGGGGAG.

Ten or more counts support this clone. The missing CDR3 end, 3 residues past where the read stops, is filled in from the germline J gene. The V gene is TRBV20-1, the J gene TRBJ1-2; the D gene is possibly TRBD1 (6 bases). The V end was cut by 6 bases, the J end by 6 bases, with 17 bases between. CDR1 is DFQATT, CDR2 SNEGSKA, per germline (reference sequence). The CDR3 has 13 amino acids. This chain's CDR3 is CSARDTQRNGYTF. The CDR3 DNA, read in part, is TGCAGTGCAAGGGACACCCAGCGGAATGGC.

This clone was picked up many times. Read coverage stops 3 residues before the CDR3 terminus; the germline J gene supplies the remainder. The rearrangement joins TRBV20-1 to TRBJ2-2, with 10 bases lining up with TRBD1. The germline gives CDR1 DFQATT, CDR2 SNEGSKA (reference sequence). The CDR3 loop spans 15 amino acids. Losses at the gene ends were 6 bases for V and 6 bases for J; bases not matched to a gene: 10. The part of the CDR3 DNA that was read is TGCAGTGCCCAACGACCCGGGACAGGGGCCGGGGAG. It translates to CSAQRPGTGAGE. The CDR3, in full, reads CSAQRPGTGAGELFF.

There are many counts of this clone. Read data end 3 residues before the CDR3 end; the end is taken from the germline J gene. The genes are TRBV29-1 and TRBJ1-1; D remains unclear. Germline CDR1 is SQVTM and CDR2 is ANQGSEA. Trimming stripped 4 bases from V and 2 bases from J, with 11 bases between. CDR3 length: 13 amino acids. CDR3 region: CSVGVGGNTEAFF. Incomplete CDR3 DNA: TGCAGCGTTGGAGTCGGCGGAAACACTGAA.

This clone was counted ten times or more. The read is 3 residues too short to cover the CDR3 end, so that end is filled in from the germline J gene. The chain uses TRBV19 and TRBJ1-1; 9 positions agree with TRBD1. In germline, CDR1 is LNHDA, CDR2 SQIVND (reference sequence). Trimming cost V 3 bases and J 0 bases; bases outside gene matches: 5. The CDR3 has 16 residues. The CDR3 here is CASSIRGQGVNTEAFF. The sequenced part of the CDR3 DNA is TGTGCCAGTAGTATTAGGGGACAGGGTGTGAACACTGAA.

In this sample, this clone turned up many times. Coverage ceases 3 residues before the CDR3 finishes, and the germline J gene fills in the end. The chain has TRBV18 and TRBJ2-7; tentatively, D is TRBD1 (5 bases). The CDR3 consists of 16 residues. V shed 6 bases and J shed 0 bases, with 18 bases lying between them. Germline V gene lookup returns CDR1 KGHSH and CDR2 LQKENI. CDR3 in amino acids: CASSPKGSATSYEQYF. The covered CDR3 bases are TGTGCCAGCTCCCCAAAGGGGTCCGCTACCTCCTACGAG. The variable domain in full, completed from reference TRBV18 and TRBJ2-7, reads NAGVMQNPRHLVRRRGQEARLRCSPMKGHSHVYWYRQLPEEGLKFMVYLQKENIIDESGMPKERFSAEFPKEGPSILRIQQVVRGDSAAYFCASSPKGSATSYEQYFGPGTRLTVT.

This clone has ten or more counts. The DNA ends 3 residues before the CDR3 does, and the rest of the CDR3 is filled in from the germline J gene. V and J are TRBV19 and TRBJ2-3; 11 positions agree with TRBD1. V gave up 5 bases and J gave up 4 bases; unmatched junction bases: 8. This CDR3 has 16 residues. Per the germline V gene, CDR1 is LNHDA and CDR2 is SQIVND (reference sequence). CDR3 bases read: TGTGCCAGTAGTTCGTTGGACAGGGGGCGCGCAGATACG. As protein: CASSSLDRGRADT. The whole CDR3 protein reads CASSSLDRGRADTQYF.

This clone was detected many times. The CDR3 goes on 3 residues after the read ends, and that part is filled in from the germline J gene. At the DNA level, this CDR3 is encoded by other sequences in the same sample as well. This chain uses TRBV2 with TRBJ1-1, with 8 positions matching TRBD1. Trimming took 6 bases from V and 0 from J; bases not matched to a gene: 12. Germline V gives CDR1 SNHLY, CDR2 FYNNEI. This CDR3 is 17 amino acids long. CDR3 residues: CASRNFPGQEMNTEAFF. The part of the CDR3 DNA that was read is TGTGCCAGCAGAAACTTTCCGGGACAGGAGATGAACACTGAA.

This clone was recorded at least ten times. The CDR3 end is not reached by the read, which stops 3 residues before it; the germline J gene fills it in. The genes are TRBV5-5 and TRBJ1-1; possible D gene TRBD1, 5 bases. Trimming took off 3 bases at V and 3 bases at J, with 12 bases between the two ends. This CDR3 has 14 amino acids. Germline CDR1 is SGHKS and CDR2 is YYEKEE (reference sequence). Partial CDR3 DNA: TGTGCCAGCAGCTACCCCGGCAGGGACACTGAA. It codes for CASSYPGRDTE. The whole CDR3 protein is CASSYPGRDTEAFF.

This clone was found many times. The CDR3 end falls 3 residues outside the read, so it is completed with the germline J gene. The chain links TRBV14 to TRBJ2-3; 8 positions match TRBD2. The trim removed 0 bases at V and 8 bases at J, leaving 7 bases unmatched. The CDR3 has 15 residues. CDR1 and CDR2 (germline): SGHDN, FVKESK. The CDR3 region is CASSQEGTSRGTQYF. The sequenced CDR3 bases are TGTGCCAGCAGCCAAGAGGGGACTAGTCGGGGTACG.

This clone was detected ten times or more. The CDR3 is cut off 3 residues early in the read; its end comes from the germline J gene. This rearrangement joins TRBV6-2 or TRBV6-3 to TRBJ2-7; the match to TRBD2 covers 14 bases. CDR3 length equals 17 residues. Germline values: CDR1 MNHEY, CDR2 SVGEGT. V lost 2 bases and J lost 5; bases outside the gene matches: 8. The covered CDR3 bases are TGTGCCAGCAGTTACCCAGCGGGACTAGCGGGAGCCCACGAG. Protein product: CASSYPAGLAGAHE. The entire CDR3 is CASSYPAGLAGAHEQYF.

At least ten counts were recorded for this clone. The CDR3 end falls 3 residues outside the read, so it is completed with the germline J gene. The chain joins TRBV2 to TRBJ2-7; the match to TRBD1 covers 9 bases. The trim removed 4 bases at V and 5 bases at J, leaving 9 bases unmatched. The CDR3 is 15 amino acids. Germline V CDR1 and CDR2: SNHLY, FYNNEI. This CDR3 is CASSGPGQGVHEQYF. The CDR3 bases that were read are TGTGCCAGCAGTGGCCCGGGACAGGGTGTGCACGAG.

This clone was counted at least ten times. The DNA ends 3 residues before the CDR3 does, and the rest of the CDR3 is filled in from the germline J gene. The chain employs TRBV7-3 and TRBJ2-3, with 9 nucleotides matching TRBD1. This CDR3 comprises 17 residues. Trimming cost V 3 bases and J 0 bases; bases outside gene matches: 7. The germline gives CDR1 SGHTA, CDR2 FQGTGA. The CDR3 spells CASSFLGTGSSTDTQYF. The CDR3 bases that were read are TGTGCCAGCAGCTTCCTCGGGACAGGGTCTAGCACAGATACG.

The table lists this clone with many counts. The read terminates 3 residues ahead of where the CDR3 ends, so the germline J gene completes it. J is TRBJ2-1 and V is TRBV7-3, with D perhaps TRBD2 (7 bases). From germline, CDR1 is SGHTA and CDR2 FQGTGA. This CDR3 contains 15 residues. V gave up 5 bases and J gave up 7 bases, with 18 bases separating them. CDR3 region: CASSPEGGGWNEQFF. The sequenced part of the CDR3 DNA is TGTGCCAGCAGCCCGGAGGGCGGGGGCTGGAATGAG.

This clone was recorded many times. The CDR3 is cut off 3 residues early in the read; its end comes from the germline J gene. The V call is TRBV11-2, the J call TRBJ2-7, with a possible D match to TRBD1 (5 bases). CDR1 and CDR2 from the germline V gene are SGHAT and FQNNGV. The length of the CDR3 is 14 residues. Trimming shortened V by 2 bases and J by 6 bases, and 14 bases separated the two germline ends. CDR3 loop: CASSLSRQSGEQYF. Partial CDR3 DNA: TGTGCCAGCAGCTTATCCCGACAGTCGGGCGAG.